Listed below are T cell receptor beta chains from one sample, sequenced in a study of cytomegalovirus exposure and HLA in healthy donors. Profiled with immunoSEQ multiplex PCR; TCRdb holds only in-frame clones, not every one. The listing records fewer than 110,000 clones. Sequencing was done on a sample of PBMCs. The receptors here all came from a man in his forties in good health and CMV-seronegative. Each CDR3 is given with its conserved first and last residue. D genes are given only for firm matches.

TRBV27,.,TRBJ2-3,CASSSGADTQYF,TGTGCCAGCAGTTCCGGGGCAGATACGCAGTATTTT
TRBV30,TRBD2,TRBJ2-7,CAWSVGTSGAYEQYF,TGTGCCTGGAGTGTAGGGACTAGCGGGGCCTACGAGCAGTACTTC
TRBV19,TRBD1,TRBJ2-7,CASSISLTGGLYEQYF,TGTGCCAGTAGTATCTCTCTTACAGGGGGCCTCTACGAGCAGTACTTC
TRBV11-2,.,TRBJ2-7,CASSFSSGPYEQYF,TGTGCCAGCAGCTTCTCCAGCGGCCCCTACGAGCAGTACTTC
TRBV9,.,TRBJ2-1,CASSASVEQFF,TGTGCCAGCAGCGCCAGCGTTGAGCAGTTCTTC
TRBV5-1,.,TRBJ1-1,CASSLAGMNTEAFF,TGCGCCAGCAGCCTCGCCGGGATGAACACTGAAGCTTTCTTT
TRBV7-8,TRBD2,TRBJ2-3,CASRLTSGSLDTQYF,TGTGCCAGCAGGTTGACTAGCGGGAGTTTAGATACGCAGTATTTT
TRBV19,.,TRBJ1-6,CASSHREYSPLHF,TGTGCCAGTAGTCACCGGGAATATTCACCCCTCCACTTT
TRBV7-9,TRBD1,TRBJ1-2,CASSSTAGTEYGYTF,TGTGCCAGCAGTTCCACGGCCGGGACAGAGTATGGCTACACCTTC
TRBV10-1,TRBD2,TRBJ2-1,CASSDPSGRSYNEQFF,TGCGCCAGCAGTGACCCTAGCGGGCGATCTTACAATGAGCAGTTCTTC
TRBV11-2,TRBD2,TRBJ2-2,CASSLTSAGRGELFF,TGTGCCAGCAGCTTGACTAGCGCGGGGCGAGGGGAGCTGTTTTTT
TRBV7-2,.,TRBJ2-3,CASSSRPGQDTQYF,TGTGCCAGCAGCTCGAGACCGGGACAAGATACGCAGTATTTT
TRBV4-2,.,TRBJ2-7,CASSLARGNEQYF,TGTGCCAGCAGCCTTGCCCGGGGGAACGAGCAGTACTTC
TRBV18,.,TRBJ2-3,CASSQGLGNMQYF,TGTGCCAGCTCTCAGGGGCTTGGGAATATGCAGTATTTT
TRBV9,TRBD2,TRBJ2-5,CASTRTSANHEETQYF,TGTGCCAGCACCAGGACTAGCGCGAACCATGAAGAGACCCAGTACTTC